This T cell receptor beta chain was sequenced in a study of cytomegalovirus exposure and HLA in healthy donors. Findings of the study overall: TCR sequences were mostly rare, though some public TCRs occurred in many donors.

A note on this clone: Its antigen is unidentified.

Germline-derived CDR1 and CDR2 are MNHNY and SVGAGI (reference sequence). The ends were cut back, 4 bases at V and 5 bases at J, with 14 bases in the middle. This CDR3 contains 14 residues. The donors were part of the validation cohort of more than 90 subjects. That cohort was separate from the first cohort, which comprised 500 to 700 subjects. Method: immunoSEQ multiplex PCR; TCRdb's copy keeps in-frame clones and lacks some. The profile shows 120,000 or so clones, about 87% of them singletons. The genes are TRBV6-6 and TRBJ1-2; D perhaps matches TRBD1 (6 bases). The sequenced material came from PBMCs. The clonotype comes from a woman under 30 in good health and CMV-seronegative. The CDR3 DNA follows: TGTGCCAGCAGTTCCAGGACAGAGCCTTATGGCTACACCTTC. This translates into CASSSRTEPYGYTF.